Listed here are 24 T cell receptor beta chains from one sample, sequenced in a study of radiation and T cells in renal cell carcinoma. The time point denotes: baseline pretreatment blood. The treatment: 15 Gy SBRT to primary tumor, nephrectomy 4 weeks later. Produced via immunoSEQ multiplex PCR; TCRdb's table is partial and in-frame only. Among tens of thousands of clones listed, 78% were seen once. The material was blood, obtained from a patient whose treatment included radiotherapy and nephrectomy. These receptors were collected from a man aged 60 to 75 with renal cell carcinoma.

V is TRBV30 and J is TRBJ1-5; the match to TRBD1 covers 9 bases. Germline loops: CDR1 GTSNPN, CDR2 SVGIG (reference sequence). The CDR3 length is 14 residues. Unmatched junction bases numbered 6, after V lost 1 base and J lost 8 bases. The CDR3 loop is CAWSETGGFEPQHF. The CDR3 DNA follows: TGTGCCTGGAGTGAAACAGGGGGCTTTGAGCCCCAGCATTTT.

This sequence joins TRBV2 and TRBJ2-3; D perhaps matches TRBD2 (5 bases). The CDR3 is made up of 15 amino acids. The V and J ends lost 6 bases and 4 bases respectively, with 17 bases between them. CDR1 is SNHLY, CDR2 FYNNEI, per germline. In nucleotides, the CDR3 is TGTGCCAGCAGAACGGACCACGTCGGGGCAGATACGCAGTATTTT. Protein: CASRTDHVGADTQYF. The entire variable domain, with the rest obtained from reference TRBV2 and TRBJ2-3, is as follows: EPEVTQTPSHQVTQMGQEVILRCVPISNHLYFYWYRQILGQKVEFLVSFYNNEISEKSEIFDDQFSVERPDGSNFTLKIRSTKLEDSAMYFCASRTDHVGADTQYFGPGTRLTVL.

V usage is TRBV6-5 and J usage is TRBJ1-5; D not certain. V lost 2 bases and J 7 bases, leaving 12 bases between the germline ends. This CDR3 has 14 amino acids. Germline V gives CDR1 MNHEY, CDR2 SVGAGI. CDR3 nucleotides: TGTGCCAGCAGTTACACGGGGAGAGAACAGCCCCAGCATTTT. Translation gives CASSYTGREQPQHF.

The chain is built from TRBV30 and TRBJ1-5; D is unresolved. The CDR3 sequence is 14 residues long. Trimming took 2 bases from V and 5 from J, leaving 13 bases between them. Germline V gene sequence: CDR1 GTSNPN, CDR2 SVGIG (reference sequence). The CDR3 here is CAWSSRPDYQPQHF. CDR3 nucleotides: TGTGCCTGGAGTAGTCGGCCAGATTATCAGCCCCAGCATTTT.

The chain is built from TRBV29-1 and TRBJ1-2; D is undetermined. The CDR3 is made up of 10 amino acids. Germline lookup yields CDR1 SQVTM and CDR2 ANQGSEA. Trimming left V 4 bases short and J 6 bases short, with 6 bases between. CDR3 region: CSVAGDGYTF. The CDR3 DNA reads as TGCAGCGTTGCCGGGGATGGCTACACCTTC.

The gene calls are TRBV6-1 and TRBJ2-7, with 9 bases that match TRBD1. The CDR3 has 14 amino acids. CDR1 and CDR2 (germline): MNHNS, SASEGT. V was pared by 4 bases and J by 7 bases, with 8 bases of the junction left unmatched. Here the CDR3 reads CASSVGQGPGEQYV. The CDR3 DNA is TGTGCCAGCAGTGTCGGACAGGGGCCGGGGGAGCAGTACGTC.

The chain has TRBV14 and TRBJ2-7; 12 nucleotides match TRBD2. With V trimmed by 5 bases and J by 7 bases, 9 bases remained unmatched. CDR3 size: 15 residues. Looked up from germline, CDR1 is SGHDN and CDR2 is FVKESK. The CDR3, as DNA: TGTGCCAGCAGCGCCAGACTAGCGGGGGACAGGGAGCAGTACTTC. Translating it yields CASSARLAGDREQYF.

This clone was recorded once. This chain uses TRBV19 with TRBJ2-4; 8 bases map to TRBD1. The V gene's germline CDR1 is LNHDA and CDR2 SQIVND (reference sequence). V dropped 5 bases and J dropped 0; count of bases not matched to a gene: 9. The CDR3 spans 17 residues. The CDR3, as DNA: TGTGCCAGTAGTTCCCGGACAGGGTTAATAGCCAAAAACATTCAGTACTTC. This sequence encodes CASSSRTGLIAKNIQYF.

The chain couples TRBV6-6 to TRBJ1-2; D gene ambiguous. Germline assignment: CDR1 MNHNY and CDR2 SVGAGI (reference sequence). CDR3 length equals 15 residues. Deletions cut 0 bases from V and 4 bases from J, with 12 bases between. The CDR3 DNA follows: TGTGCCAGCAGTTACTCACGGCAGGCTGGCTATGGCTACACCTTC. Protein: CASSYSRQAGYGYTF.

J is TRBJ2-5 and V is TRBV5-4, with 8 bases aligning to TRBD2. J gave up 5 bases and V 4 bases, and 16 bases lay outside the gene matches. The CDR3 has 17 residues. The V gene's germline CDR1 is SGHNT and CDR2 YYREEE (reference sequence). The CDR3 DNA reads TGTGCCAGCAGCCCTACTGGAAACACGGGGGGGATGGAGACCCAGTACTTC. This translates into CASSPTGNTGGMETQYF.

Regarding this clone: The identical CDR3 is also encoded by other nucleotide sequences in the sample. The chain carries TRBV6-1 and TRBJ1-1; D is uncertain. Between the trimmed V and J ends, which lost 7 bases and 0 bases, there was a span of 9 bases. The CDR3 consists of 13 residues. Germline loops: CDR1 MNHNS, CDR2 SASEGT. CDR3 sequence (DNA): TGTGCCAGCAACCGGCTCCTGAACACTGAAGCTTTCTTT. It codes for CASNRLLNTEAFF.

The gene calls are TRBV18 and TRBJ2-1; possibly TRBD1 for D (5 bases). V was cut by 6 bases and J by 8 bases, with 17 bases left in between. The length of the CDR3 is 14 residues. Germline values: CDR1 KGHSH, CDR2 LQKENI. CDR3 sequence: CASSRGTRADEQFF. The CDR3 coding sequence is TGTGCCAGCTCTAGGGGAACCAGGGCCGATGAGCAGTTCTTC.

CDR3 DNA: TGTGCCAGCAGTTTTGCTAGCGGGAGTACAGATACGCAGTATTTT. Translated, it gives CASSFASGSTDTQYF. The V gene is TRBV28, the J gene TRBJ2-3; 10 positions agree with TRBD2. The CDR3 consists of 15 residues. V shed 3 bases, J shed 3 bases, and the junction held 3 bases outside the gene matches. CDR1 and CDR2 (germline): MDHEN, SYDVKM.

The chain employs TRBV6-5 and TRBJ1-6; TRBD1 might be the D (6 bases). CDR3 length equals 15 residues. The ends were cut back, 6 bases at V and 4 bases at J, with 13 bases in the middle. Germline V gene lookup returns CDR1 MNHEY and CDR2 SVGAGI. The CDR3 spells CASRGGITYNSPLHF. Written as DNA, the CDR3 is TGTGCCAGCAGGGGGGGCATCACATATAATTCACCCCTCCACTTT.

Only one count was recorded for this clone. V gene TRBV28 combines with J gene TRBJ2-7; D possibly uses TRBD1 or TRBD2 (5 bases each). CDR1 MDHEN and CDR2 SYDVKM come from the germline V gene. The CDR3 consists of 17 residues. Deletions cut 4 bases from V and 6 bases from J, with 25 bases between. The CDR3 region is CASSSEGSGFALGEQYV. The CDR3 nucleotides read TGTGCCAGCAGTTCCGAGGGGTCAGGGTTTGCCTTGGGCGAGCAGTACGTC.

CDR3 nucleotides: TGTGCCACCTACCGTGAGGGCGGAGGCTATGGCTACACCTTC. This codes for CATYREGGGYGYTF. The chain has TRBV10-3 and TRBJ1-2; no clear D. V shed 10 bases and J shed 4 bases, with 19 bases lying between them. Germline V lookup: CDR1 ENHRY, CDR2 SYGVKD. The length of the CDR3 is 14 residues.

This clone was seen a handful of times. The genes are TRBV28 and TRBJ1-2; D might be TRBD1 (6 bases). CDR3 length equals 13 residues. Germline loops: CDR1 MDHEN, CDR2 SYDVKM. Between the trimmed V and J ends, which lost 6 bases and 5 bases, there was a span of 13 bases. DNA for the CDR3: TGTGCCAGCAGCCCGGGACACCTTTATGGCTACACCTTC. Its protein product is CASSPGHLYGYTF.

The chain joins TRBV19 to TRBJ1-5; 7 positions agree with TRBD1. This CDR3 is built from 16 residues. J lost 2 bases, V lost 3 bases, and 7 bases had no gene match. Germline values: CDR1 LNHDA, CDR2 SQIVND (reference sequence). The CDR3 DNA is TGTGCCAGTAGTATCAAGCAGGGGGTGGGCAATCAGCCCCAGCATTTT. It is translated as CASSIKQGVGNQPQHF. Using reference TRBV19 and TRBJ1-5 for the parts outside the CDR3, the full variable domain is DGGITQSPKYLFRKEGQNVTLSCEQNLNHDAMYWYRQDPGQGLRLIYYSQIVNDFQKGDIAEGYSVSREKKESFPLTVTSAQKNPTAFYLCASSIKQGVGNQPQHFGDGTRLSIL.

The rearrangement links TRBV28 to TRBJ2-1; 8 nucleotides line up with TRBD2. J gave up 9 bases and V 6 bases, and 10 bases lay outside the gene matches. CDR1 is MDHEN and CDR2 is SYDVKM in the germline V gene. The CDR3 spans 14 residues. The CDR3 nucleotides are TGTGCCAGCAGGGACTACGGGGGGGCGGTTGAGCAGTTCTTC. Its protein product is CASRDYGGAVEQFF.

The V call is TRBV5-1, the J call TRBJ2-1; D is uncertain. V was clipped by 3 bases and J by 1 base, with 11 bases between them. Germline-derived CDR1 and CDR2 are SGHRS and YFSETQ. The CDR3 consists of 15 residues. CDR3 protein: CASSSDVGSYNEQFF. The DNA of the CDR3 is TGCGCCAGCAGCTCGGACGTTGGTTCCTACAATGAGCAGTTCTTC.

The chain combines TRBV5-1 with TRBJ2-5; TRBD2 matches 11 bases. The CDR3 is 16 amino acids. Looked up from germline, CDR1 is SGHRS and CDR2 is YFSETQ. V trimming: 4 bases; J trimming: 4 bases; junction bases outside the gene matches: 9. The CDR3 DNA reads TGCGCCAGCAGCCAAACTAGCGGGAGTGGTTTAGAGACCCAGTACTTC. Protein product: CASSQTSGSGLETQYF.

The gene calls are TRBV4-2 and TRBJ1-2; no firm D call. The ends were cut back, 2 bases at V and 6 bases at J, with 16 bases in the middle. The CDR3 contains 15 residues. Germline assignment: CDR1 LGHNA and CDR2 YNFKEQ. This CDR3 is CASSQPRAHRDGYTF. The CDR3 nucleotides read TGTGCCAGCAGCCAACCACGGGCCCACCGAGATGGCTACACCTTC.

The chain employs TRBV20-1 and TRBJ2-5; no firm D call. Trimming removed 6 bases from V and 5 bases from J, with 10 bases in between. This CDR3 is built from 11 residues. Germline CDR1 and CDR2: DFQATT and SNEGSKA (reference sequence). The CDR3 nucleotides read TGCAGTGCCCAAATCGGGGAGACCCAGTACTTC. Its translation is CSAQIGETQYF.

The V and J genes are TRBV27 and TRBJ2-3; TRBD2 might be the D (7 bases). The CDR3 consists of 15 residues. The germline CDR1 and CDR2 sequences are MNHEY and SMNVEV (reference sequence). V lost 0 bases, J lost 6 bases, and 13 bases lay in between. CDR3 loop: CASSLSAAGADTQYF. The DNA for the CDR3 is TGTGCCAGCAGTTTATCGGCCGCGGGGGCGGATACGCAGTATTTT.